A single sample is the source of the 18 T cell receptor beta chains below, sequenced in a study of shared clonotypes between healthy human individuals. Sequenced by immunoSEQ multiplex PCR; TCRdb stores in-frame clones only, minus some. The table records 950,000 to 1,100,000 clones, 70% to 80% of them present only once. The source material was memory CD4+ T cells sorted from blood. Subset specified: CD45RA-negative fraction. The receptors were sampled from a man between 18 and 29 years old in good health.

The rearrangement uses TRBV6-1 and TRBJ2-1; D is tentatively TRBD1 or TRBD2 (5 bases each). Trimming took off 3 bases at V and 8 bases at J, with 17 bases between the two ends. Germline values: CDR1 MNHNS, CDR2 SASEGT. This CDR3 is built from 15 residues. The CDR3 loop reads CASSDTGTKVHEQFF. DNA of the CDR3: TGTGCCAGCAGTGACACCGGGACCAAAGTCCATGAGCAGTTCTTC.

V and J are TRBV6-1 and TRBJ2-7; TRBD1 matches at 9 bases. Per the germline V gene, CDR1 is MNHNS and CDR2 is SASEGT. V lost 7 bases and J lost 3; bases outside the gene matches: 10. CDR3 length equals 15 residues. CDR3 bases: TGTGCCAGCAAAAGAACGCCGACAGGGGGCTACGAGCAGTACTTC. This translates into CASKRTPTGGYEQYF.

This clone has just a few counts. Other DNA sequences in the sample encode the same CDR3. CDR3 sequence reads: CASSLTGGSNQPQHF. DNA of the CDR3: TGCGCCAGCAGCTTAACAGGGGGCAGCAATCAGCCCCAGCATTTT. The gene calls are TRBV5-1 and TRBJ1-5; 9 bases match TRBD1. The CDR3 consists of 15 residues. Germline V gene data show CDR1 as SGHRS and CDR2 as YFSETQ. V lost 2 bases, J lost 1 base, and 1 base stayed unmatched.

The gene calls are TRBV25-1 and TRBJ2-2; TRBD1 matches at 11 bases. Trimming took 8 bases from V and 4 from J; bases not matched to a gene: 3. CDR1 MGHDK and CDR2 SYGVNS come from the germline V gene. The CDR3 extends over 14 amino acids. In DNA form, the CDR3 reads TGTGCCAGCTGGACAGGGGGCATCACCGGGGAGCTGTTTTTT. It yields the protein CASWTGGITGELFF.

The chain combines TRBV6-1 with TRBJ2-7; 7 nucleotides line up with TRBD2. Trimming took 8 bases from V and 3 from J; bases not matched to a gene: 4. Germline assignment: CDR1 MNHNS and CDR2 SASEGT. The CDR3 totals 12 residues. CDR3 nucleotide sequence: TGTGCCAGCCAGCGGGGAGGCTACGAGCAGTACTTC. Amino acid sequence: CASQRGGYEQYF.

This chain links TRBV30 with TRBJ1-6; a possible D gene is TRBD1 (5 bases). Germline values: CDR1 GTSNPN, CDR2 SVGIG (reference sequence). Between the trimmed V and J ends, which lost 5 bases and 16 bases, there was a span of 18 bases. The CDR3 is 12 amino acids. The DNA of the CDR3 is TGTGCCTGGGGCTCAGGGAAAGCCCCTCTCCACTTT. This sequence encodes CAWGSGKAPLHF.

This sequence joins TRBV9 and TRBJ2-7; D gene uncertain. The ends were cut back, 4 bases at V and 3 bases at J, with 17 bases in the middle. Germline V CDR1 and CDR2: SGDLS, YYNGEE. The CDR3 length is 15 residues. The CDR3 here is CASSPHLAGYYEQYF. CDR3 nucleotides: TGTGCCAGCAGCCCACATCTGGCCGGATACTACGAGCAGTACTTC.

The CDR3 DNA reads as TGTGCCAGTAGTATGGGACTCAATCTGGCCAATCAGCCCCAGCATTTT. This sequence encodes CASSMGLNLANQPQHF. The gene calls are TRBV19 and TRBJ1-5; D perhaps matches TRBD1 (5 bases). Germline V gene data show CDR1 as LNHDA and CDR2 as SQIVND (reference sequence). The CDR3 is 16 amino acids. V gave up 3 bases and J gave up 3 bases, with 15 bases separating them.

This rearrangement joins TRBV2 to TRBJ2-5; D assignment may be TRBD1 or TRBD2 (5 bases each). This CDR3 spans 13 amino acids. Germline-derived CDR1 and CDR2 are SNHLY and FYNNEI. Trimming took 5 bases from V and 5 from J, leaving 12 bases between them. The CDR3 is CASSRGTGETQYF. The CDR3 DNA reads TGTGCCAGCAGTCGAGGGACGGGTGAGACCCAGTACTTC.

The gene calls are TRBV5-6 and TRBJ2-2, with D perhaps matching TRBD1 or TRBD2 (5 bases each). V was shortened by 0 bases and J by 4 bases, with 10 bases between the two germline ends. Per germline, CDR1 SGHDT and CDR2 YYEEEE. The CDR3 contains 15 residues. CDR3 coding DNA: TGTGCCAGCAGCTTGGCAGGGACCCCCACCGGGGAGCTGTTTTTT. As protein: CASSLAGTPTGELFF.

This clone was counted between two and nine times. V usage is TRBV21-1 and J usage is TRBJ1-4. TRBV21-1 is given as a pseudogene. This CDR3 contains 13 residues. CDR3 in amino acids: CAIPGGKDEKLFF. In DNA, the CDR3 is TGTGCCATCCCGGGGGGAAAGGATGAAAAACTGTTTTTT.

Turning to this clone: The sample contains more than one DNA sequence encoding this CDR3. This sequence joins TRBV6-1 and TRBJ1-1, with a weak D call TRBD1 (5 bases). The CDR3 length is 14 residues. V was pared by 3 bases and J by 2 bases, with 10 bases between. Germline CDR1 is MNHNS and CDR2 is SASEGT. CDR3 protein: CASSEGRVNTEAFF. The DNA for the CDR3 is TGTGCCAGCAGTGAGGGACGAGTTAACACTGAAGCTTTCTTT.

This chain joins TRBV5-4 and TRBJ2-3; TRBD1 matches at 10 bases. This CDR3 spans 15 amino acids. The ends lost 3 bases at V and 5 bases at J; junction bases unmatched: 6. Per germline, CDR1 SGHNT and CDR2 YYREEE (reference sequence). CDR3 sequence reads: CASSSGQGGEDTQYF. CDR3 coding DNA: TGTGCCAGCAGCTCAGGACAGGGGGGAGAAGATACGCAGTATTTT.

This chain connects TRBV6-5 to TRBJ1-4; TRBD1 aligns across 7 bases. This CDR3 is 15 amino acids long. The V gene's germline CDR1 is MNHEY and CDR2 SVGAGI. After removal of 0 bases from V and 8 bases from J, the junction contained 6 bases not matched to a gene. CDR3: CASSYSSRGQEKLFF. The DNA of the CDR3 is TGTGCCAGCAGTTACTCTTCGAGGGGGCAAGAAAAACTGTTTTTT.

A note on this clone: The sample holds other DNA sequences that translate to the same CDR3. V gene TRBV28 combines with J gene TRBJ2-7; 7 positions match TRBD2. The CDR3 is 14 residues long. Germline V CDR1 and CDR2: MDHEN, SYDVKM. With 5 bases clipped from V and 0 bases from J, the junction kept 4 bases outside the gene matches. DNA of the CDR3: TGTGCCAGCAGTCTCGGGGGGAGCTCCTACGAGCAGTACTTC. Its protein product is CASSLGGSSYEQYF.

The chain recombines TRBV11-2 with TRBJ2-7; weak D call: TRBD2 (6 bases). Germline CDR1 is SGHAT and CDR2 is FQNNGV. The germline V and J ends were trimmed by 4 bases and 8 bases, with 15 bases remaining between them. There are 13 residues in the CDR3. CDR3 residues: CASSWGDGGQQYF. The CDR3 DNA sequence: TGTGCCAGCAGCTGGGGGGATGGGGGACAGCAGTACTTC.

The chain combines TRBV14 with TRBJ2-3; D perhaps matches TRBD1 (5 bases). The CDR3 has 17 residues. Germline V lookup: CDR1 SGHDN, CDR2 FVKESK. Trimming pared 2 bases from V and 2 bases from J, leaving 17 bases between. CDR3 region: CASSQISQGKVTDTQYF. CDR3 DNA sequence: TGTGCCAGCAGCCAAATCTCGCAGGGAAAAGTCACAGATACGCAGTATTTT.

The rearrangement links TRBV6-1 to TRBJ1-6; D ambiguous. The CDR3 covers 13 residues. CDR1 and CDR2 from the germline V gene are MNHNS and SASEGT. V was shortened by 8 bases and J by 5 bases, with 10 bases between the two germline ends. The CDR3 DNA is TGTGCCAGCCTTGAAGGGAATAATTCACCCCTCCACTTT. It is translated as CASLEGNNSPLHF.